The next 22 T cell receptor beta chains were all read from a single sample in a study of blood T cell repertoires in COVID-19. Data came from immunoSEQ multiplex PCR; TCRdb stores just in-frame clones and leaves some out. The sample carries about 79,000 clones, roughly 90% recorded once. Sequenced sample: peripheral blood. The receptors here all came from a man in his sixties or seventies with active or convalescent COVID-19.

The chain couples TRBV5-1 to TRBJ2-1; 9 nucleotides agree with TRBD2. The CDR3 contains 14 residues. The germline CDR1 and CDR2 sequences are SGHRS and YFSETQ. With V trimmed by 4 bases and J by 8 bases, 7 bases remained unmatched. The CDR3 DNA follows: TGCGCCAGCAGCGGGCCGGGACTAGCTTATGAGCAGTTCTTC. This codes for CASSGPGLAYEQFF.

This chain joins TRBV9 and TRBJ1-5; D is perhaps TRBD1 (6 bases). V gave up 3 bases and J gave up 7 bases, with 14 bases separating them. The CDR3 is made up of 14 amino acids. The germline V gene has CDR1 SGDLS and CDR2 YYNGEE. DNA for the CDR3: TGTGCCAGCAGCGGTCCAGGGGTTGGACAGCCCCAGCATTTT. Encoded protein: CASSGPGVGQPQHF. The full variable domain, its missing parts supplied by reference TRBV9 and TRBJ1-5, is DSGVTQTPKHLITATGQRVTLRCSPRSGDLSVYWYQQSLDQGLQFLIQYYNGEERAKGNILERFSAQQFPDLHSELNLSSLELGDSALYFCASSGPGVGQPQHFGDGTRLSIL.

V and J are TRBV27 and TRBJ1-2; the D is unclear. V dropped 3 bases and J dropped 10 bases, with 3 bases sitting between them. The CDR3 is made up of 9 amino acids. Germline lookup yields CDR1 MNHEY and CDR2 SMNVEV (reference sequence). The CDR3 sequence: CASSFLYTF. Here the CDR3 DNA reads TGTGCCAGCAGTTTCCTCTACACCTTC.

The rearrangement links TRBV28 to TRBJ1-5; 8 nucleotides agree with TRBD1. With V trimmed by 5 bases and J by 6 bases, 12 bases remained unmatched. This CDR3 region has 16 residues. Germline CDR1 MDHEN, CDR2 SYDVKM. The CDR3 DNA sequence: TGTGCCAGCAGTCCAACTGGACAGGGAGTGGTTCAGCCCCAGCATTTT. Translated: CASSPTGQGVVQPQHF.

This chain's CDR3 is CASGWAQGPPVEQFF. The DNA of the CDR3 is TGTGCCAGCGGATGGGCGCAGGGGCCGCCTGTTGAGCAGTTCTTC. V and J are TRBV25-1 and TRBJ2-1; D is perhaps TRBD1 (6 bases). In germline, CDR1 is MGHDK, CDR2 SYGVNS. CDR3 size: 15 residues. V was shortened by 8 bases and J by 9 bases, with 23 bases between the two germline ends.

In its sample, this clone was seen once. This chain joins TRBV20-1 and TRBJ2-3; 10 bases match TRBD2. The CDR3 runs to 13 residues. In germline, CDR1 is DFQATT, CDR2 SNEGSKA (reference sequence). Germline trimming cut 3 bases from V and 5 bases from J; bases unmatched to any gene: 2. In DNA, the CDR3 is TGCAGTGCTAGTGCTAGCGGGAGAGATACGCAGTATTTT. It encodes CSASASGRDTQYF.

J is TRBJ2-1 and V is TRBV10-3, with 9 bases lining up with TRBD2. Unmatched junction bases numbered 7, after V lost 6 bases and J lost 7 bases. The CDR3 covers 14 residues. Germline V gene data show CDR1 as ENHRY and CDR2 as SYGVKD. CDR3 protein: CAIRGGLAANEQFF. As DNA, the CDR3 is TGTGCCATCAGGGGGGGACTAGCAGCGAATGAGCAGTTCTTC.

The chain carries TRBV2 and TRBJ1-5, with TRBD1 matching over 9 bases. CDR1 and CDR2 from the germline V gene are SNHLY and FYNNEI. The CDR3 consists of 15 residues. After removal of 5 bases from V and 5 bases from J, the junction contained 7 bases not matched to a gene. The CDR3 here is CASSSRQGGDQPQHF. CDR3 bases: TGTGCCAGCAGTTCCCGACAGGGGGGCGATCAGCCCCAGCATTTT.

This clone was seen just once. Written as DNA, the CDR3 is TGTGCCAGCAGTCATGACAGGGGTGATGAAAAACTGTTTTTT. It codes for CASSHDRGDEKLFF. V usage is TRBV7-9 and J usage is TRBJ1-4; TRBD1 agrees at 8 bases. The germline V gene has CDR1 SEHNR and CDR2 FQNEAQ (reference sequence). The length of the CDR3 is 14 residues. Germline trimming cut 6 bases from V and 6 bases from J; bases unmatched to any gene: 6.

The CDR3 DNA follows: TGTGCCAGCAGTTACAGGGCGGGCTATGGCTACACCTTC. As protein: CASSYRAGYGYTF. The chain recombines TRBV6-2 or TRBV6-3 with TRBJ1-2, with D uncertain. The CDR3 covers 13 residues. Trimming shortened V by 2 bases and J by 4 bases, and 8 bases separated the two germline ends. The germline V gene has CDR1 MNHEY and CDR2 SVGEGT.

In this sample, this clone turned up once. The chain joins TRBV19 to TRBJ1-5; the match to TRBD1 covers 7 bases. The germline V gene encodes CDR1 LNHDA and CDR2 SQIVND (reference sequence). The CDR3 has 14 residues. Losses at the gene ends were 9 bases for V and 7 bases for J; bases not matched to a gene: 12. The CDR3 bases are TGTGCCAGCCATGGCGACAGGGTAGGGCAGCCCCAGCATTTT. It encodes CASHGDRVGQPQHF.

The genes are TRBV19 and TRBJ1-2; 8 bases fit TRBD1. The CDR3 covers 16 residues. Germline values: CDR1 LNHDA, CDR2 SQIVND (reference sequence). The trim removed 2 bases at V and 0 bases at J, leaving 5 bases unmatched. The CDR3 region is CASSISGQGANYGYTF. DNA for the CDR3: TGTGCCAGTAGTATATCCGGACAGGGAGCTAACTATGGCTACACCTTC.

CDR3 residues: CASSQVLGGTGFNGYTF. CDR3 in DNA: TGTGCCAGCAGCCAAGTATTAGGCGGGACAGGGTTTAATGGCTACACCTTC. V gene TRBV3-1 (or the pseudogene TRBV3-2) combines with J gene TRBJ1-2; 9 bases agree with TRBD1. The CDR3 is 17 residues long. Germline CDR1 reads LGHDT; CDR2 reads YNNKEL (reference sequence). V lost 1 base and J lost 6; bases outside the gene matches: 12.

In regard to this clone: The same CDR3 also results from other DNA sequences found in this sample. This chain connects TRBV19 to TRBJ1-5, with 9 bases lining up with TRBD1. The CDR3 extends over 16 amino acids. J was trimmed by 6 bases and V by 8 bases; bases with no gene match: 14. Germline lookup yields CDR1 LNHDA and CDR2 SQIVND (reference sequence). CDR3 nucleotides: TGTGCCAGTCGGTCTCCGGGACAGGGACTCGGTCAGCCCCAGCATTTT. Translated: CASRSPGQGLGQPQHF.

The CDR3 DNA follows: TGTGCCAGCAGCCGCATGGGGGGAGGTACAGATACGCAGTATTTT. Its protein is CASSRMGGGTDTQYF. The J gene is TRBJ2-3, the V gene TRBV14, with D perhaps matching TRBD2 (6 bases). The CDR3 has 15 amino acids. CDR1 is SGHDN and CDR2 is FVKESK in the germline V gene. Trimming took 4 bases from V and 3 from J, leaving 14 bases between them.

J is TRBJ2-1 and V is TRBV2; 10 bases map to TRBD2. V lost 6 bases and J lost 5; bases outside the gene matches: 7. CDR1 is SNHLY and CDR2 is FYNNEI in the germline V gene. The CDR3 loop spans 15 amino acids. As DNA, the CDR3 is TGTGCCAGCAGGAGCCGGACTAGCGGTAACAATGAGCAGTTCTTC. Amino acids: CASRSRTSGNNEQFF.

CDR3 amino acids: CASSYSTSGGYGYTF. The CDR3 bases are TGTGCCAGCAGTTACTCGACGAGCGGTGGCTATGGCTACACCTTC. V is TRBV6-5 and J is TRBJ1-2; D is undetermined. V gave up 0 bases and J gave up 4 bases, with 12 bases separating them. Germline loops: CDR1 MNHEY, CDR2 SVGAGI. The CDR3 covers 15 residues.

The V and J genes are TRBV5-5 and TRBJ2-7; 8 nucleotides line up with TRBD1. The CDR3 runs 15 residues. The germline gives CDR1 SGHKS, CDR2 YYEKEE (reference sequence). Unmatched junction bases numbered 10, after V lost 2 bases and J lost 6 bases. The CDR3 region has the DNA TGTGCCAGCAGCTTTGACAGGGGCCGGTCTGGCGAGCAGTACTTC. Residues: CASSFDRGRSGEQYF.

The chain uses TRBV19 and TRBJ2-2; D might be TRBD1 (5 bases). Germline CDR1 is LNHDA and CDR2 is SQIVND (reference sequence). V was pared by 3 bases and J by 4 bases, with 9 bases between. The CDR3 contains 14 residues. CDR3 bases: TGTGCCAGTAGTATTTTTGGGGCCACCGGGGAGCTGTTTTTT. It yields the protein CASSIFGATGELFF. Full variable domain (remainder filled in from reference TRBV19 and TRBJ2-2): DGGITQSPKYLFRKEGQNVTLSCEQNLNHDAMYWYRQDPGQGLRLIYYSQIVNDFQKGDIAEGYSVSREKKESFPLTVTSAQKNPTAFYLCASSIFGATGELFFGEGSRLTVL.

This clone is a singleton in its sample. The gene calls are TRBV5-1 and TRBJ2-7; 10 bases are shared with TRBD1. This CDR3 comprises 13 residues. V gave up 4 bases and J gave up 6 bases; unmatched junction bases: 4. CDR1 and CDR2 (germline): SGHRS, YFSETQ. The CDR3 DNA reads TGCGCCAGCAGCGTGGGACAGGGGATCGAGCAGTACTTC. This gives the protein CASSVGQGIEQYF.

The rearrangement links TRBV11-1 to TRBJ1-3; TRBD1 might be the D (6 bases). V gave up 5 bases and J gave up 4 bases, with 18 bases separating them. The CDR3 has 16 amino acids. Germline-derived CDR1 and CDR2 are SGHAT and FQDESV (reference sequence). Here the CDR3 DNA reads TGTGCCAGCAGCCCGATGCTCAGGGGAAGAGGAAACACCATATATTTT. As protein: CASSPMLRGRGNTIYF. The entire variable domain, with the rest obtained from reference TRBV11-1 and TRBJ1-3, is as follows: EAEVAQSPRYKITEKSQAVAFWCDPISGHATLYWYRQILGQGPELLVQFQDESVVDDSQLPKDRFSAERLKGVDSTLKIQPAELGDSAMYLCASSPMLRGRGNTIYFGEGSWLTVV.

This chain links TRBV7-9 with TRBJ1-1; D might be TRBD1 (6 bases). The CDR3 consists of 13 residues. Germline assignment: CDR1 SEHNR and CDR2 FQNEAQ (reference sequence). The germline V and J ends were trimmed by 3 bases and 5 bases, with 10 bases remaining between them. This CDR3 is CASSFQGKTEAFF. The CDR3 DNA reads TGTGCCAGCAGCTTTCAGGGGAAGACTGAAGCTTTCTTT.